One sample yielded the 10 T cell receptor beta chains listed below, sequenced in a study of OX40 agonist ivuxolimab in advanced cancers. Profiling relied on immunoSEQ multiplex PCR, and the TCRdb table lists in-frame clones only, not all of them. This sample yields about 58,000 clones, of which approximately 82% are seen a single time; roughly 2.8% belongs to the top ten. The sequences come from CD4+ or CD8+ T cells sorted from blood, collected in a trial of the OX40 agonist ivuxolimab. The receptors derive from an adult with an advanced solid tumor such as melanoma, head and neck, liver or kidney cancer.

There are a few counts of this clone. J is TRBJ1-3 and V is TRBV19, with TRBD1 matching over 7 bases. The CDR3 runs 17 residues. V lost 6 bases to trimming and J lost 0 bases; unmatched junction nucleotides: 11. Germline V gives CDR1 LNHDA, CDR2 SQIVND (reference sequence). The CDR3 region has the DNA TGTGCCAGTAGCCCGACCGGACAGGAGATCTCTGGAAACACCATATATTTT. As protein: CASSPTGQEISGNTIYF.

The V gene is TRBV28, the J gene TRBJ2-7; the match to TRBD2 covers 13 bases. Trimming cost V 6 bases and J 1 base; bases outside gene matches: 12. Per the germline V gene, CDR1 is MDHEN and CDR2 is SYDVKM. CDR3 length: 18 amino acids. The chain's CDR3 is CASSPTSGGAIGSYEQYF. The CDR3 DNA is TGTGCCAGCAGCCCAACTAGCGGGGGGGCCATAGGGTCCTACGAGCAGTACTTC.

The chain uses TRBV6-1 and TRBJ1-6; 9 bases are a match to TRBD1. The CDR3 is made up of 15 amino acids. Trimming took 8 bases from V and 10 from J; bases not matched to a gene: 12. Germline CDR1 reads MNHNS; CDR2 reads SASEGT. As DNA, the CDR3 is TGTGCCAGCCGAGGGACAGGGACAGGTGGCTCACCCCTCCACTTT. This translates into CASRGTGTGGSPLHF.

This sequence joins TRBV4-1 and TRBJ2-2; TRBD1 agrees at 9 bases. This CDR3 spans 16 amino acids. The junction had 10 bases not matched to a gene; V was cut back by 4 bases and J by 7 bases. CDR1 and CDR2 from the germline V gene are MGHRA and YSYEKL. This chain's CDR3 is CASSRRGQGKYGELFF. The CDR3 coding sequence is TGCGCCAGCAGCCGTCGGGGACAGGGCAAATACGGGGAGCTGTTTTTT.

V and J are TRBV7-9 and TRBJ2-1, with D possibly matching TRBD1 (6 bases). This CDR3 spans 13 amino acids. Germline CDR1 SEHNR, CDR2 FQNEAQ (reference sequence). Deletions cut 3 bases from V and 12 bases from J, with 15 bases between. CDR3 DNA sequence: TGTGCCAGCAGCTTTGTCACAGGGAACGGGCAGTTCTTC. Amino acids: CASSFVTGNGQFF.

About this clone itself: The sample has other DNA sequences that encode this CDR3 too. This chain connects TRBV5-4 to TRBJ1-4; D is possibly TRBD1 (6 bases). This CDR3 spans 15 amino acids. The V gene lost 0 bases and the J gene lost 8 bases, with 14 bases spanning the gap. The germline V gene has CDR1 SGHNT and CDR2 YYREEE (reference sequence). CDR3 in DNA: TGTGCCAGCAGCTTGGAGACGGGGGCTCCCGAAAAACTGTTTTTT. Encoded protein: CASSLETGAPEKLFF.

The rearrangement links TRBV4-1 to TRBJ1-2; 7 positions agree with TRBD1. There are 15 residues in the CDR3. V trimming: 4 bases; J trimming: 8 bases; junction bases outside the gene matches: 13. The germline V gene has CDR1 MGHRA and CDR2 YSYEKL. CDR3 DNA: TGCGCCAGCAGCCCAAGGCGACAGGGAGTAGAAGGCTACACCTTC. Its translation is CASSPRRQGVEGYTF.

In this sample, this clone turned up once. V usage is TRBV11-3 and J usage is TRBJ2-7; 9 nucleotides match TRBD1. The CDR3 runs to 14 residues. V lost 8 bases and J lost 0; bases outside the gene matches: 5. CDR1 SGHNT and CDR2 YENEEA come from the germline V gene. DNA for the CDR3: TGTGCCAGCTCAGACAGGGGGGGCTCCTACGAGCAGTACTTC. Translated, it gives CASSDRGGSYEQYF.

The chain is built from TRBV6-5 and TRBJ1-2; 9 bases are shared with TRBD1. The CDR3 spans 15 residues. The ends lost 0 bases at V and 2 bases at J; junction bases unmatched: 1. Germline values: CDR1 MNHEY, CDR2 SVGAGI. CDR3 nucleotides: TGTGCCAGCAGTTACTCGACAGGGGGGAACTATGGCTACACCTTC. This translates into CASSYSTGGNYGYTF.

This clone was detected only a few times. The CDR3 DNA sequence: TGTGCCAGCAGCGGGCGCCGGGGGGACACTGAAGCTTTCTTT. This codes for CASSGRRGDTEAFF. The J gene is TRBJ1-1, the V gene TRBV11-2, with a weak D call TRBD1 (5 bases). Germline-derived CDR1 and CDR2 are SGHAT and FQNNGV. The CDR3 loop spans 14 amino acids. Trimming removed 5 bases from V and 3 bases from J, with 13 bases in between.